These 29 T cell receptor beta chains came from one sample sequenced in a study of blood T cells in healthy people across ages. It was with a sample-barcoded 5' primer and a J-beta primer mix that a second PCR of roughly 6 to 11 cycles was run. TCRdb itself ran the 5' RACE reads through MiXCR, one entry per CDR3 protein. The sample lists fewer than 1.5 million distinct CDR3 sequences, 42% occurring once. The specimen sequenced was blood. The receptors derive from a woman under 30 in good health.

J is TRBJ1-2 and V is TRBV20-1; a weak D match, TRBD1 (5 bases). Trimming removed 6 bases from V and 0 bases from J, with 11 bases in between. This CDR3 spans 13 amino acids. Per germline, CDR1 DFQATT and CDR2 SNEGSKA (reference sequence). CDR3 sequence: CSAGTVTNYGYTF. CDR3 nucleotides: TGCAGTGCGGGGACGGTTACTAACTATGGCTACACCTTC.

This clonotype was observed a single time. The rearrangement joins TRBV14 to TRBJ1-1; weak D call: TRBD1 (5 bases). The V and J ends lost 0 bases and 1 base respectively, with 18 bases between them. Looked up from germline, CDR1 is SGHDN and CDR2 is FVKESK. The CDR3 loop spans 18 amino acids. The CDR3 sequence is CASSQDPHRAGKNTEAFF. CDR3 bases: TGTGCCAGCAGCCAAGATCCCCATCGGGCAGGGAAGAACACTGAAGCTTTCTTT.

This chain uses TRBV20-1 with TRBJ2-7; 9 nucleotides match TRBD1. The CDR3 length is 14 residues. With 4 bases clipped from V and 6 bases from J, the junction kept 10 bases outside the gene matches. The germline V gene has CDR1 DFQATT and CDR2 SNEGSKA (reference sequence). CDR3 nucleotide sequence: TGCAGTGCTACATTGACAGGGGGTCCCCGCGAGCAGTACTTC. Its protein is CSATLTGGPREQYF.

In DNA form, the CDR3 reads TGTGCCAGCAGTGACGGGCGGAGCTTCTATGGCTACACCTTC. Translating gives CASSDGRSFYGYTF. The chain couples TRBV2 to TRBJ1-2; D gene unclear. The V end lost 3 bases, the J end lost 4 bases, and 12 bases lay between the germline ends. This CDR3 has 14 residues. Germline assignment: CDR1 SNHLY and CDR2 FYNNEI.

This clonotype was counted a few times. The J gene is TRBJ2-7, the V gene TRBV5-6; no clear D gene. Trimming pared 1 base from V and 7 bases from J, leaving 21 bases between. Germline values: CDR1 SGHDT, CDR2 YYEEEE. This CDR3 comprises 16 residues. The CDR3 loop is CASSLKGRQIYNEQYF. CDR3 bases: TGTGCCAGCAGCTTGAAGGGAAGGCAGATCTACAATGAGCAGTACTTC.

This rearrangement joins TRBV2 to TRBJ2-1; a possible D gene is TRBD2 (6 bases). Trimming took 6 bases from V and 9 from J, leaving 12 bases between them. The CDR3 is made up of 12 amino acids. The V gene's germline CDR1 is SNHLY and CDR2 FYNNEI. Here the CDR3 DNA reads TGTGCCAGCAGCCCGACTAGGGCTGAGCAGTTCTTC. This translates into CASSPTRAEQFF.

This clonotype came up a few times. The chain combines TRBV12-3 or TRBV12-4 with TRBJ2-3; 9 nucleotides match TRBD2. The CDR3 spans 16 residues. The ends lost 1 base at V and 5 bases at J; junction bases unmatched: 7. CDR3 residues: CASSLGGRGGKDTQYF. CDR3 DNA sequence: TGTGCCAGCAGTTTAGGGGGGCGGGGGGGAAAAGATACGCAGTATTTT.

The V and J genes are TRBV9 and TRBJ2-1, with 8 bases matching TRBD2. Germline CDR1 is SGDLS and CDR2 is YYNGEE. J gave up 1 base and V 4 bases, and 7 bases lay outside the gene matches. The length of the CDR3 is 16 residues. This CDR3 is CASSPRVAGSYNEQFF. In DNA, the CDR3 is TGTGCCAGCAGCCCCCGGGTAGCGGGGTCCTACAATGAGCAGTTCTTC. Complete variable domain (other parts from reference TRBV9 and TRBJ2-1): DSGVTQTPKHLITATGQRVTLRCSPRSGDLSVYWYQQSLDQGLQFLIQYYNGEERAKGNILERFSAQQFPDLHSELNLSSLELGDSALYFCASSPRVAGSYNEQFFGPGTRLTVL.

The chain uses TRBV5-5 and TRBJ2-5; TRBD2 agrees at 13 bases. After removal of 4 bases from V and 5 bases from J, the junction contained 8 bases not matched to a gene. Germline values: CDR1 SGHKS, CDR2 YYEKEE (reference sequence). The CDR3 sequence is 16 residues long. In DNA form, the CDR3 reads TGTGCCAGCAGCCAAGGACTAGCGGGAGACTTGGAGACCCAGTACTTC. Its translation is CASSQGLAGDLETQYF.

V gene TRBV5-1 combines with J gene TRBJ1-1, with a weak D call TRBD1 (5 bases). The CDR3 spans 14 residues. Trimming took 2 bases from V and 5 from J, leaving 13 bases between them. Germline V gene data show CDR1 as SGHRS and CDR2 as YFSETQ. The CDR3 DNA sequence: TGCGCCAGCAGCTTCCGCGGGGCGCAGACTGAAGCTTTCTTT. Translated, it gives CASSFRGAQTEAFF.

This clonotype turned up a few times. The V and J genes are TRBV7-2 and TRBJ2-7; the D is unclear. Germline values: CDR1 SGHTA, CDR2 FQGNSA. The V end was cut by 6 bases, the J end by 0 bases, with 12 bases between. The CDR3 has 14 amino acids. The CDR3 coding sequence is TGTGCCAGCAGACAATATATGAGCTCCTACGAGCAGTACTTC. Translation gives CASRQYMSSYEQYF.

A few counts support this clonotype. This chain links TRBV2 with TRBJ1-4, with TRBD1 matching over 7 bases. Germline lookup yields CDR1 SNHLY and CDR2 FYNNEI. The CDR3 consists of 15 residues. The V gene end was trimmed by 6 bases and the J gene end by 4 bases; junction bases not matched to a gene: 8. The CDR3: CASRTTGHLNEKLFF. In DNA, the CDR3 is TGTGCCAGCAGGACGACAGGGCACCTTAATGAAAAACTGTTTTTT.

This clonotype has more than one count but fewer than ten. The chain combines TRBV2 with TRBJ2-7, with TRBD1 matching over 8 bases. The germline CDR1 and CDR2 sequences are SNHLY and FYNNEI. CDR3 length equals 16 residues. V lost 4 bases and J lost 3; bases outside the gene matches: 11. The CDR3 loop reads CASSASQTGVDYEQYF. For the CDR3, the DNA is TGTGCCAGCAGTGCCTCGCAGACAGGGGTCGACTACGAGCAGTACTTC.

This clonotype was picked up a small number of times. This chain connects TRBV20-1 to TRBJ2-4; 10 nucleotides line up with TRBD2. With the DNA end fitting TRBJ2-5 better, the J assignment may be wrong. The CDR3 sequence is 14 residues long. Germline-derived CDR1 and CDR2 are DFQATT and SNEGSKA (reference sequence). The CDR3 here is CSAIGTSEQETQYF. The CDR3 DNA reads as TGCAGTGCTATAGGGACTAGCGAACAAGAGACCCAGTACTTC.

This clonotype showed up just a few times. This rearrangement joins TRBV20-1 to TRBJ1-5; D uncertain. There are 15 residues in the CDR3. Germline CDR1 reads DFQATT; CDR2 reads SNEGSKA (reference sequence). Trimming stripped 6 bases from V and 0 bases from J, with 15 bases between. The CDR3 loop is CSAQRAYYSNQPQHF. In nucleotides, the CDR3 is TGCAGTGCCCAGAGGGCCTATTATAGCAATCAGCCCCAGCATTTT.

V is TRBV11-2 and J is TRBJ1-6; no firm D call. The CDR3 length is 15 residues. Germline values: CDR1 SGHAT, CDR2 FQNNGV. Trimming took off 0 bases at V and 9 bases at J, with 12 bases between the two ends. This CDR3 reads CASSLDSGEGSPLHF. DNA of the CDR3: TGTGCCAGCAGCTTAGATTCCGGGGAGGGTTCACCCCTCCACTTT.

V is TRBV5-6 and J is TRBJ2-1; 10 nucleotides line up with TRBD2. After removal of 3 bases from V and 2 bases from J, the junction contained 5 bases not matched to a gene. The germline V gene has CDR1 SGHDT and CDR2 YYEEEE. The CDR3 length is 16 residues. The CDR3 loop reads CASSSIAGGAYNEQFF. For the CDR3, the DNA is TGTGCCAGCAGCTCAATAGCGGGAGGTGCCTACAATGAGCAGTTCTTC. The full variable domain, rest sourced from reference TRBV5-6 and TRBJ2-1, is DAGVTQSPTHLIKTRGQQVTLRCSPKSGHDTVSWYQQALGQGPQFIFQYYEEEERQRGNFPDRFSGHQFPNYSSELNVNALLLGDSALYLCASSSIAGGAYNEQFFGPGTRLTVL.

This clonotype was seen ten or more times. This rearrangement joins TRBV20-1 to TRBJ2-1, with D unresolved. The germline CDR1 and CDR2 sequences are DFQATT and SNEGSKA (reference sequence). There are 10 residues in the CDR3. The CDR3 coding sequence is TGCAGCGCAGTCTACAATGAGCAGTTCTTC. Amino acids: CSAVYNEQFF.

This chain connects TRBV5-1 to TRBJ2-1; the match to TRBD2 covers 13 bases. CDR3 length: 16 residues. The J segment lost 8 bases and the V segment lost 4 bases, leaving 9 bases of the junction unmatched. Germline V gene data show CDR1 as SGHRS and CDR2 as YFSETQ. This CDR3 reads CASSATSGRTIYEQFF. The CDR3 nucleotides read TGCGCCAGCAGCGCGACTAGCGGGAGGACTATATATGAGCAGTTCTTC.

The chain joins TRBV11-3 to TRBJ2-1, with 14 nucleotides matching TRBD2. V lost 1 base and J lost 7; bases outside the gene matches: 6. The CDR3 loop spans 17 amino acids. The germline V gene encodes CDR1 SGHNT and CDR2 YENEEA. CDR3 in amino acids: CASSLGQTSGRGNEQFF. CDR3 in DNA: TGTGCCAGCAGCTTAGGCCAGACTAGCGGGAGGGGGAATGAGCAGTTCTTC.

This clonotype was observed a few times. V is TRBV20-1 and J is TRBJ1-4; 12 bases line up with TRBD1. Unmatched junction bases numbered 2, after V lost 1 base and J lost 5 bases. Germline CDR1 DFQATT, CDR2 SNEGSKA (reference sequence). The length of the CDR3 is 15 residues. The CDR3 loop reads CSARGDRGPNEKLFF. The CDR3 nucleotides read TGCAGTGCTAGAGGGGACAGGGGGCCGAATGAAAAACTGTTTTTT.

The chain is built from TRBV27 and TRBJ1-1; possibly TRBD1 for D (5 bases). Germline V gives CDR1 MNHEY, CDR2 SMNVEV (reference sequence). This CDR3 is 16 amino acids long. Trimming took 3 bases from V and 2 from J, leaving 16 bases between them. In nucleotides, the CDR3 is TGTGCCAGCAGTTTCCCGATAGGGGCGACTAACACTGAAGCTTTCTTT. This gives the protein CASSFPIGATNTEAFF.

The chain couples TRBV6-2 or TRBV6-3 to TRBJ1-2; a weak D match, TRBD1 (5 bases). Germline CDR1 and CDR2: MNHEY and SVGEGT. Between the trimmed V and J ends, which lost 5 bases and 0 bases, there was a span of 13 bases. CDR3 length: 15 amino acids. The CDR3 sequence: CASSTGLPANYGYTF. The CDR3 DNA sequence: TGTGCCAGCAGTACGGGACTCCCAGCTAACTATGGCTACACCTTC.

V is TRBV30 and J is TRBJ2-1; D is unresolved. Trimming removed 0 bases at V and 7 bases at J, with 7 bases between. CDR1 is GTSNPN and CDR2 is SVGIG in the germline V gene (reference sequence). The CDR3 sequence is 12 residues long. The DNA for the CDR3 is TGTGCCTGGAGTGTTACCCCGAATGAGCAGTTCTTC. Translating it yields CAWSVTPNEQFF.

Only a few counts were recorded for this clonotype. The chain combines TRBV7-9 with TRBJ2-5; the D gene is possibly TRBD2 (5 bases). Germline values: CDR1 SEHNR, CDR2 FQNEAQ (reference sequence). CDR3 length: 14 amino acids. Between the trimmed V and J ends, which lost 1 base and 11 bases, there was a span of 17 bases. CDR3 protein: CASSLDVRWGEQYF. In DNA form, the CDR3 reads TGTGCCAGCAGCTTAGACGTTCGGTGGGGAGAGCAGTACTTC.

The CDR3 region has the DNA TGTGCCAGCAGCTGGGGACAGGGGGCCCACTACGAGCAGTACTTC. Protein sequence: CASSWGQGAHYEQYF. The chain has TRBV5-5 and TRBJ2-5; 12 bases are shared with TRBD1. The J call is doubtful: the DNA matches TRBJ2-7 better. This CDR3 is 15 amino acids long. CDR1 is SGHKS and CDR2 is YYEKEE in the germline V gene (reference sequence).

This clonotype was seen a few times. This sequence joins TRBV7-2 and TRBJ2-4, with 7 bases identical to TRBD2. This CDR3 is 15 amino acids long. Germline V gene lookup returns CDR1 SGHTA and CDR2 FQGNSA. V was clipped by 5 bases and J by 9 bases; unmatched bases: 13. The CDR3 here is CASSPPGRLAGIQYF. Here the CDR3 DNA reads TGTGCCAGCAGCCCCCCCGGGAGGCTAGCAGGCATTCAGTACTTC.

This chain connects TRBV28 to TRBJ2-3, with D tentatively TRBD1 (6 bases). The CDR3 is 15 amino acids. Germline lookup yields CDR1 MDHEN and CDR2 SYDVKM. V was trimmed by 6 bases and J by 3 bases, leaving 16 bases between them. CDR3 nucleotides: TGTGCCAGCAGCCATACAGGGAAAGGAACAGATACGCAGTATTTT. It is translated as CASSHTGKGTDTQYF.

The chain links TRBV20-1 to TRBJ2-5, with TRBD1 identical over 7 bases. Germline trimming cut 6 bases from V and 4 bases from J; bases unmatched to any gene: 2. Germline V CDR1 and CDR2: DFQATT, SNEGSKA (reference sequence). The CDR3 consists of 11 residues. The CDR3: CSAGDRETQYF. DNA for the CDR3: TGCAGTGCAGGGGACAGAGAGACCCAGTACTTC.